This is a list of T cell receptor beta chains from one sample in a study of T cell responses to AZD1222 COVID-19 vaccine. TCRdb keeps only in-frame clones here, not all; method: immunoSEQ multiplex PCR. The sample has some 120,000 clones, over 75% seen once. Specimen: peripheral blood, collected on day 0 of AZD1222 vaccination. These receptors were collected from an adult in good health. Both conserved end residues are part of each CDR3. Each record gives: D gene, V gene, clone size, J gene, CDR3 protein, CDR3 DNA. A D gene is named only where the DNA matches it firmly. Clone size, where shown, is once, few, many, or a class for clones that have expanded.

d_call: NA; v_call: TRBV6-5; clone_size: NA; j_call: TRBJ1-4; cdr3_aa: CASSYSQGGEKLFF; cdr3_nt: TGTGCCAGCAGTTACTCTCAGGGAGGTGAAAAACTGTTTTTT
d_call: NA; v_call: TRBV7-3; clone_size: NA; j_call: TRBJ1-2; cdr3_aa: CASSLTGRMNYGYTF; cdr3_nt: TGTGCCAGCAGCTTAACGGGCCGGATGAACTATGGCTACACCTTC
d_call: NA; v_call: TRBV6-6; clone_size: once; j_call: TRBJ1-2; cdr3_aa: CASSFLTGYGYTF; cdr3_nt: TGTGCCAGCAGTTTCCTGACCGGGTATGGCTACACCTTC
d_call: NA; v_call: TRBV27; clone_size: NA; j_call: TRBJ2-4; cdr3_aa: CASSTGGGAKNIQYF; cdr3_nt: TGTGCCAGCTCAACGGGGGGCGGAGCCAAAAACATTCAGTACTTC
d_call: TRBD2; v_call: TRBV25-1; clone_size: NA; j_call: TRBJ2-7; cdr3_aa: CASSDVGLAGEQYF; cdr3_nt: TGTGCCAGCAGTGACGTGGGACTAGCGGGCGAGCAGTACTTC
d_call: TRBD1; v_call: TRBV7-9; clone_size: NA; j_call: TRBJ2-7; cdr3_aa: CASSWDRGAGEQYF; cdr3_nt: TGTGCCAGCAGCTGGGACAGGGGGGCGGGCGAGCAGTACTTC
d_call: NA; v_call: TRBV2; clone_size: NA; j_call: TRBJ1-5; cdr3_aa: CASRASSSNQPQHF; cdr3_nt: TGTGCCAGCAGGGCTAGCAGTTCCAATCAGCCCCAGCATTTT
d_call: TRBD2; v_call: TRBV7-9; clone_size: NA; j_call: TRBJ2-1; cdr3_aa: CAAREGYNEQFF; cdr3_nt: TGTGCCGCTAGGGAGGGGTACAATGAGCAGTTCTTC
d_call: TRBD1; v_call: TRBV29-1; clone_size: few; j_call: TRBJ1-3; cdr3_aa: CSVAPQGGSGNTIYF; cdr3_nt: TGCAGCGTCGCACCTCAGGGGGGCTCTGGAAACACCATATATTTT
d_call: TRBD1; v_call: TRBV3-1/TRBV3-2; clone_size: NA; j_call: TRBJ1-2; cdr3_aa: CASSQTGDYGYTF; cdr3_nt: TGTGCCAGCAGCCAGACAGGGGACTATGGCTACACCTTC
d_call: NA; v_call: TRBV24-1; clone_size: NA; j_call: TRBJ1-4; cdr3_aa: CATRPYATNEKLFF; cdr3_nt: TGTGCCACCAGGCCGTATGCAACTAATGAAAAACTGTTTTTT
d_call: NA; v_call: TRBV7-8; clone_size: NA; j_call: TRBJ1-4; cdr3_aa: CASGVSLAANEKLFF; cdr3_nt: TGTGCCAGCGGTGTAAGCCTCGCGGCTAATGAAAAACTGTTTTTT
d_call: NA; v_call: TRBV2; clone_size: NA; j_call: TRBJ2-1; cdr3_aa: CASSATYNEQFF; cdr3_nt: TGTGCCAGCAGCGCCACGTACAATGAGCAGTTCTTC
d_call: TRBD2; v_call: TRBV18; clone_size: NA; j_call: TRBJ2-1; cdr3_aa: CASSYYSGSPYEQFF; cdr3_nt: TGTGCCAGCTCCTATTATAGCGGGAGTCCCTATGAGCAGTTCTTC
d_call: NA; v_call: TRBV6-6; clone_size: NA; j_call: TRBJ1-2; cdr3_aa: CASSFDYGYTF; cdr3_nt: TGTGCCAGCAGTTTCGACTATGGCTACACCTTC
d_call: NA; v_call: TRBV24-1; clone_size: NA; j_call: TRBJ1-5; cdr3_aa: CATSDPDQPQHF; cdr3_nt: TGTGCCACCAGTGACCCAGATCAGCCCCAGCATTTT
d_call: NA; v_call: TRBV4-1; clone_size: NA; j_call: TRBJ2-5; cdr3_aa: CASSQAPGAGLTQYF; cdr3_nt: TGCGCCAGCAGCCAAGCCCCAGGGGCAGGGTTGACCCAGTACTTC
d_call: NA; v_call: TRBV4-1; clone_size: NA; j_call: TRBJ1-5; cdr3_aa: CASSQEYRGENNQPQHF; cdr3_nt: TGCGCCAGCAGCCAAGAGTACAGAGGAGAAAACAATCAGCCCCAGCATTTT
d_call: NA; v_call: TRBV11-2; clone_size: NA; j_call: TRBJ1-6; cdr3_aa: CASSLSRGTGGSPLHF; cdr3_nt: TGTGCCAGCAGCTTGTCTCGCGGAACTGGGGGTTCACCCCTCCACTTT
d_call: NA; v_call: TRBV5-6; clone_size: NA; j_call: TRBJ2-1; cdr3_aa: CASSLSVDGEQFF; cdr3_nt: TGTGCCAGCAGCTTGTCAGTGGACGGTGAGCAGTTCTTC
d_call: TRBD1; v_call: TRBV28; clone_size: NA; j_call: TRBJ1-1; cdr3_aa: CASRLRQGLNTEAFF; cdr3_nt: TGTGCCAGCAGACTTCGACAGGGGCTGAACACTGAAGCTTTCTTT
d_call: NA; v_call: TRBV28; clone_size: NA; j_call: TRBJ2-3; cdr3_aa: CASSLVVNTDTQYF; cdr3_nt: TGTGCCAGCAGTTTAGTTGTGAACACAGATACGCAGTATTTT
d_call: NA; v_call: TRBV5-5; clone_size: NA; j_call: TRBJ1-3; cdr3_aa: CASSFAQGLGNTIYF; cdr3_nt: TGTGCCAGCAGCTTCGCACAGGGTCTAGGAAACACCATATATTTT
d_call: TRBD1; v_call: TRBV5-6; clone_size: NA; j_call: TRBJ1-1; cdr3_aa: CASSFADRGTEAFF; cdr3_nt: TGTGCCAGCAGCTTTGCAGACAGGGGCACTGAAGCTTTCTTT
d_call: TRBD2; v_call: TRBV5-6; clone_size: NA; j_call: TRBJ2-1; cdr3_aa: CASSAPGLARNEQFF; cdr3_nt: TGTGCCAGCAGCGCTCCGGGACTAGCTCGCAATGAGCAGTTCTTC
d_call: NA; v_call: TRBV5-6; clone_size: NA; j_call: TRBJ2-7; cdr3_aa: CASTWDRDNRYEQYF; cdr3_nt: TGTGCCAGCACCTGGGACCGGGACAACAGATACGAGCAGTACTTC
d_call: NA; v_call: TRBV7-9; clone_size: NA; j_call: TRBJ1-1; cdr3_aa: CASSPGTAKRGAFF; cdr3_nt: TGTGCCAGCAGCCCCGGGACGGCGAAAAGGGGGGCTTTCTTT
d_call: NA; v_call: TRBV29-1; clone_size: NA; j_call: TRBJ2-1; cdr3_aa: CSVMEVWVGSYNEQFF; cdr3_nt: TGCAGCGTAATGGAGGTGTGGGTAGGGTCCTACAATGAGCAGTTCTTC
d_call: NA; v_call: TRBV5-1; clone_size: NA; j_call: TRBJ1-2; cdr3_aa: CASSLGAGVGYGYTF; cdr3_nt: TGCGCCAGCAGCTTGGGGGCCGGGGTAGGCTATGGCTACACCTTC
d_call: NA; v_call: TRBV28; clone_size: NA; j_call: TRBJ1-4; cdr3_aa: CASSLSGRNEKLFF; cdr3_nt: TGTGCCAGCAGTCTAAGCGGACGAAATGAAAAACTGTTTTTT
d_call: NA; v_call: TRBV18; clone_size: NA; j_call: TRBJ2-7; cdr3_aa: CASSPPDTYEQYF; cdr3_nt: TGTGCCAGCTCACCGCCGGACACCTACGAGCAGTACTTC
d_call: NA; v_call: TRBV3-1/TRBV3-2; clone_size: NA; j_call: TRBJ1-3; cdr3_aa: CASSQGHSGNTIYF; cdr3_nt: TGTGCCAGCAGCCAAGGACACTCTGGAAACACCATATATTTT
d_call: NA; v_call: TRBV6-6; clone_size: NA; j_call: TRBJ2-7; cdr3_aa: CASSWRKGLTYEQYF; cdr3_nt: TGTGCCAGCAGTTGGAGAAAAGGGCTTACCTACGAGCAGTACTTC
d_call: NA; v_call: TRBV28; clone_size: NA; j_call: TRBJ2-7; cdr3_aa: CASSLSGDRVIGEQYF; cdr3_nt: TGTGCCAGCAGTTTATCGGGAGACAGGGTAATCGGGGAGCAGTACTTC
d_call: NA; v_call: TRBV25-1; clone_size: NA; j_call: TRBJ2-2; cdr3_aa: CASSEGMGTGELFF; cdr3_nt: TGTGCCAGCAGTGAAGGGATGGGCACCGGGGAGCTGTTTTTT
d_call: TRBD1; v_call: TRBV6-1; clone_size: NA; j_call: TRBJ1-2; cdr3_aa: CASSEEQGGNRGYTF; cdr3_nt: TGTGCCAGCAGTGAAGAACAGGGGGGAAATCGAGGCTACACCTTC
d_call: NA; v_call: TRBV28; clone_size: few; j_call: TRBJ2-1; cdr3_aa: CASSLYPRGPANNEQFF; cdr3_nt: TGTGCCAGCAGTTTATACCCCCGGGGTCCGGCAAACAATGAGCAGTTCTTC
d_call: NA; v_call: TRBV5-6; clone_size: NA; j_call: TRBJ2-2; cdr3_aa: CASSLEAGVHGELFF; cdr3_nt: TGTGCCAGCAGCTTGGAGGCAGGGGTCCACGGGGAGCTGTTTTTT
d_call: NA; v_call: TRBV24-1; clone_size: NA; j_call: TRBJ2-2; cdr3_aa: CATSDGWTRTGELFF; cdr3_nt: TGTGCCACCAGTGATGGTTGGACTCGGACCGGGGAGCTGTTTTTT
d_call: NA; v_call: TRBV4-1; clone_size: NA; j_call: TRBJ1-4; cdr3_aa: CASSPSRATNEKLFF; cdr3_nt: TGCGCCAGCAGCCCCTCTCGGGCAACTAATGAAAAACTGTTTTTT
d_call: NA; v_call: TRBV18; clone_size: NA; j_call: TRBJ1-2; cdr3_aa: CASSPPYGGDAFYGYTF; cdr3_nt: TGTGCCAGCTCACCCCCTTACGGCGGGGACGCTTTCTATGGCTACACCTTC
d_call: NA; v_call: TRBV5-5; clone_size: NA; j_call: TRBJ1-6; cdr3_aa: CASSLPGANSPLHF; cdr3_nt: TGTGCCAGCAGCTTGCCAGGGGCCAATTCACCCCTCCACTTT
d_call: TRBD1; v_call: TRBV5-1; clone_size: NA; j_call: TRBJ2-3; cdr3_aa: CASSFAGQATDTQYF; cdr3_nt: TGCGCCAGCAGCTTCGCTGGACAGGCCACAGATACGCAGTATTTT
d_call: NA; v_call: TRBV19; clone_size: NA; j_call: TRBJ2-7; cdr3_aa: CASSTTKSGALNEQYF; cdr3_nt: TGTGCCAGTAGTACTACTAAATCAGGGGCACTCAACGAGCAGTACTTC
d_call: NA; v_call: TRBV2; clone_size: NA; j_call: TRBJ1-3; cdr3_aa: CASREDGYSGNTIYF; cdr3_nt: TGTGCCAGCCGGGAAGACGGATACTCTGGAAACACCATATATTTT
d_call: NA; v_call: TRBV7-3; clone_size: NA; j_call: TRBJ1-2; cdr3_aa: CASSRGTAYGYTF; cdr3_nt: TGTGCCAGCAGCCGAGGGACGGCCTATGGCTACACCTTC
d_call: TRBD1; v_call: TRBV2; clone_size: NA; j_call: TRBJ2-1; cdr3_aa: CASSDRGSYNEQFF; cdr3_nt: TGTGCCAGCAGCGACAGGGGTTCCTACAATGAGCAGTTCTTC
d_call: TRBD1; v_call: TRBV7-9; clone_size: NA; j_call: TRBJ1-2; cdr3_aa: CASSSGQVGYTF; cdr3_nt: TGTGCCAGCAGCTCGGGACAGGTTGGCTACACCTTC
d_call: NA; v_call: TRBV20-1; clone_size: NA; j_call: TRBJ1-1; cdr3_aa: CSASRGMNTEAFF; cdr3_nt: TGCAGTGCTAGTCGGGGCATGAACACTGAAGCTTTCTTT
d_call: NA; v_call: TRBV6-5; clone_size: once; j_call: TRBJ2-3; cdr3_aa: CASSLGPDTQYF; cdr3_nt: TGTGCCAGCAGTTTAGGACCAGATACGCAGTATTTT
d_call: TRBD2; v_call: TRBV6-5; clone_size: NA; j_call: TRBJ2-3; cdr3_aa: CASRTSGGQADTQYF; cdr3_nt: TGTGCCAGCAGGACTAGCGGGGGGCAGGCAGATACGCAGTATTTT
d_call: NA; v_call: TRBV13; clone_size: NA; j_call: TRBJ2-5; cdr3_aa: CARSLGGGEETQYF; cdr3_nt: TGCGCCCGCAGCTTAGGGGGGGGAGAGGAGACCCAGTACTTC
d_call: NA; v_call: TRBV5-1; clone_size: NA; j_call: TRBJ2-5; cdr3_aa: CASSLGGAKETQYF; cdr3_nt: TGCGCCAGCAGCTTGGGCGGGGCCAAAGAGACCCAGTACTTC
d_call: NA; v_call: TRBV27; clone_size: once; j_call: TRBJ1-5; cdr3_aa: CASRPIFSNQPQHF; cdr3_nt: TGTGCCTCACGGCCCATCTTTAGCAATCAGCCCCAGCATTTT
d_call: TRBD1; v_call: TRBV7-9; clone_size: NA; j_call: TRBJ1-2; cdr3_aa: CASSPLPGQGVHYGYTF; cdr3_nt: TGTGCCAGCAGCCCCCTTCCGGGACAGGGGGTCCACTATGGCTACACCTTC
d_call: TRBD2; v_call: TRBV5-4; clone_size: NA; j_call: TRBJ2-7; cdr3_aa: CASSLAAGAYEQYF; cdr3_nt: TGTGCCAGCAGCTTGGCAGCGGGAGCCTACGAGCAGTACTTC
d_call: TRBD2; v_call: TRBV9; clone_size: NA; j_call: TRBJ2-1; cdr3_aa: CASSPEWTSRSSYNEQFF; cdr3_nt: TGTGCCAGCAGCCCCGAATGGACTAGCCGGAGCTCCTACAATGAGCAGTTCTTC
d_call: TRBD1; v_call: TRBV6-6; clone_size: NA; j_call: TRBJ1-4; cdr3_aa: CASSYSGQEKLFF; cdr3_nt: TGTGCCAGCAGTTATTCGGGACAGGAAAAACTGTTTTTT
d_call: NA; v_call: TRBV29-1; clone_size: NA; j_call: TRBJ1-2; cdr3_aa: CSVDAGFHLNYGYTF; cdr3_nt: TGCAGCGTTGATGCAGGGTTCCATCTTAACTATGGCTACACCTTC
d_call: NA; v_call: TRBV21-1; clone_size: NA; j_call: TRBJ1-1; cdr3_aa: CASSKALDSLNTEAFF; cdr3_nt: TGTGCCAGCAGCAAAGCGCTCGACAGCTTGAACACTGAAGCTTTCTTT